The next 26 T cell receptor beta chains were all read from a single sample in a study of T-cell reconstitution after alpha-beta-depleted transplantation in children. A library of TCRbeta sequences, prepared with unique molecular identifiers, was generated. TCRdb passed the PCR reads through MiXCR, listing each CDR3 protein once. The sample yields roughly 420,000 distinct CDR3 sequences, 15% to 20% seen once. The source material was PBMCs, mostly from graft donor cells, sampled 360 days after TCRalphabeta/CD19-depleted stem cell transplant. The receptor set was obtained from a boy under two years old who had a stem cell transplant for Wiskott-Aldrich syndrome, so the T cells may come from the graft donor.

There are a few counts of this clonotype. V is TRBV20-1 and J is TRBJ1-2; D not certain. V was cut by 3 bases and J by 4 bases, with 15 bases left in between. This CDR3 has 14 residues. Germline V lookup: CDR1 DFQATT, CDR2 SNEGSKA (reference sequence). CDR3 residues: CSARSRSSGYGYTF. CDR3 coding DNA: TGCAGTGCTAGGTCTCGCTCGAGCGGCTATGGCTACACCTTC.

J is TRBJ2-7 and V is TRBV5-1; the match to TRBD2 covers 9 bases. J lost 4 bases, V lost 2 bases, and 4 bases had no gene match. Germline V lookup: CDR1 SGHRS, CDR2 YFSETQ. The CDR3 extends over 14 amino acids. The CDR3, as DNA: TGCGCCAGCAGCTTCGGACTAGCGACTTACGAGCAGTACTTC. It yields the protein CASSFGLATYEQYF.

This rearrangement joins TRBV12-3 or TRBV12-4 to TRBJ2-3; TRBD1 is a possible D gene (6 bases). Trimming shortened V by 3 bases and J by 2 bases, and 15 bases separated the two germline ends. The CDR3 runs 16 residues. The CDR3 region is CASSFFGQGNTDTQYF. The CDR3 DNA follows: TGTGCCAGCAGTTTCTTCGGGCAGGGGAACACAGATACGCAGTATTTT.

This clonotype was counted at least ten times. This chain joins TRBV5-6 and TRBJ2-3; D gene ambiguous. The CDR3 length is 13 residues. CDR1 and CDR2 from the germline V gene are SGHDT and YYEEEE. Trimming removed 4 bases at V and 1 base at J, with 7 bases between. The chain's CDR3 is CASSLWGTDTQYF. CDR3 DNA: TGTGCCAGCAGCCTGTGGGGCACAGATACGCAGTATTTT.

The chain uses TRBV7-2 and TRBJ2-7; 11 nucleotides agree with TRBD1. V lost 4 bases and J lost 2; bases outside the gene matches: 4. This CDR3 is built from 15 residues. Germline V lookup: CDR1 SGHTA, CDR2 FQGNSA. The CDR3 DNA sequence: TGTGCCAGCAGCTCTAGGACAGGGGGCCCCTACGAGCAGTACTTC. Amino acid sequence: CASSSRTGGPYEQYF.

The chain carries TRBV18 and TRBJ2-3; the D is unclear. CDR1 and CDR2 (germline): KGHSH, LQKENI. Trimming pared 2 bases from V and 3 bases from J, leaving 6 bases between. This CDR3 has 13 residues. The CDR3 DNA reads TGTGCCAGCTCACCAAAAAATACAGATACGCAGTATTTT. This gives the protein CASSPKNTDTQYF. The variable domain in full, with the rest retrieved from reference TRBV18 and TRBJ2-3, is NAGVMQNPRHLVRRRGQEARLRCSPMKGHSHVYWYRQLPEEGLKFMVYLQKENIIDESGMPKERFSAEFPKEGPSILRIQQVVRGDSAAYFCASSPKNTDTQYFGPGTRLTVL.

A few counts support this clonotype. J is TRBJ2-3 and V is TRBV29-1; D gene unclear. From germline, CDR1 is SQVTM and CDR2 ANQGSEA. This CDR3 contains 11 residues. V was clipped by 4 bases and J by 5 bases, with 7 bases between them. For the CDR3, the DNA is TGCAGCGTTGGGGCAGGAGATACGCAGTATTTT. Residues: CSVGAGDTQYF.

This clonotype was seen a handful of times. The rearrangement uses TRBV12-3 or TRBV12-4 and TRBJ2-2, with D perhaps given as TRBD1 or TRBD2 (5 bases each). CDR3 length: 16 amino acids. Trimming removed 1 base from V and 6 bases from J, with 15 bases in between. Here the CDR3 reads CASSLVKGRWPGELFF. CDR3 bases: TGTGCCAGCAGTTTAGTAAAGGGACGTTGGCCCGGGGAGCTGTTTTTT.

V and J are TRBV6-5 and TRBJ2-1; 8 bases map to TRBD2. This CDR3 has 15 amino acids. Trimming took 4 bases from V and 8 from J; bases not matched to a gene: 10. Germline V gene data show CDR1 as MNHEY and CDR2 as SVGAGI. The CDR3 sequence: CASSSPGTSNYEQFF. CDR3 nucleotides: TGTGCCAGCAGTTCCCCCGGGACTAGTAATTATGAGCAGTTCTTC.

The rearrangement links TRBV11-1 to TRBJ2-7; a possible D gene is TRBD1 (6 bases). This CDR3 has 14 residues. Trimming shortened V by 4 bases and J by 2 bases, and 12 bases separated the two germline ends. Per germline, CDR1 SGHAT and CDR2 FQDESV (reference sequence). This chain's CDR3 is CASSSHRVTYEQYF. CDR3 bases: TGTGCCAGCAGCTCCCACAGGGTAACCTACGAGCAGTACTTC.

The table lists this clonotype with a few counts. This sequence joins TRBV10-3 and TRBJ2-7; the match to TRBD2 covers 8 bases. The V and J ends lost 7 bases and 4 bases, in that order; junction bases with no gene match: 9. This CDR3 has 14 amino acids. Germline CDR1 and CDR2: ENHRY and SYGVKD. The CDR3 region has the DNA TGTGCCATCACCCCGGGACTAGGTTTTTACGAGCAGTACTTC. It yields the protein CAITPGLGFYEQYF.

This clonotype was seen a handful of times. The V gene is TRBV20-1, the J gene TRBJ2-7; a possible D gene is TRBD1 (5 bases). The CDR3 length is 14 residues. The germline CDR1 and CDR2 sequences are DFQATT and SNEGSKA (reference sequence). Trimming cost V 3 bases and J 2 bases, with 14 bases left between them. CDR3 protein: CSARKVQGTYEQYF. In DNA, the CDR3 is TGCAGTGCTAGGAAAGTCCAGGGAACCTACGAGCAGTACTTC.

The genes are TRBV10-3 and TRBJ2-7; 7 bases map to TRBD2. V was clipped by 5 bases and J by 4 bases; unmatched bases: 8. CDR3 size: 14 residues. Germline loops: CDR1 ENHRY, CDR2 SYGVKD. The CDR3 DNA reads TGTGCCATCAGTTCTGGACTAGAGACATACGAGCAGTACTTC. Amino acids: CAISSGLETYEQYF.

The gene calls are TRBV18 and TRBJ2-7; D is possibly TRBD1 (7 bases). Germline V gene sequence: CDR1 KGHSH, CDR2 LQKENI. CDR3 length: 16 amino acids. The V and J ends lost 2 bases and 2 bases respectively, with 16 bases between them. CDR3 sequence: CASSPKGGTVTYEQYF. Written as DNA, the CDR3 is TGTGCCAGCTCACCAAAAGGGGGGACAGTAACCTACGAGCAGTACTTC.

The V and J genes are TRBV29-1 and TRBJ2-1; D might be TRBD2 (5 bases). Trimming took 7 bases from V and 4 from J, leaving 8 bases between them. The CDR3 extends over 11 amino acids. Germline CDR1 is SQVTM and CDR2 is ANQGSEA. The CDR3 loop is CSAGIYNEQFF. For the CDR3, the DNA is TGCAGCGCCGGGATTTACAATGAGCAGTTCTTC.

This sequence joins TRBV24-1 and TRBJ2-1, with TRBD1 as a possible D gene (6 bases). The CDR3 is 16 residues long. Per germline, CDR1 KGHDR and CDR2 SFDVKD. Between the trimmed V and J ends, which lost 3 bases and 7 bases, there was a span of 18 bases. The CDR3 is CATSDKRTASWNEQFF. In nucleotides, the CDR3 is TGTGCCACCAGTGATAAACGGACAGCGTCCTGGAATGAGCAGTTCTTC.

The chain uses TRBV28 and TRBJ2-7; a weak D match, TRBD2 (5 bases). The germline gives CDR1 MDHEN, CDR2 SYDVKM. The CDR3 has 12 amino acids. V was cut by 5 bases and J by 6 bases, with 11 bases left in between. CDR3 protein: CASSMQRFEQYF. CDR3 nucleotides: TGTGCCAGCAGTATGCAGCGGTTCGAGCAGTACTTC. Full variable domain (missing parts from reference TRBV28 and TRBJ2-7): DVKVTQSSRYLVKRTGEKVFLECVQDMDHENMFWYRQDPGLGLRLIYFSYDVKMKEKGDIPEGYSVSREKKERFSLILESASTNQTSMYLCASSMQRFEQYFGPGTRLTVT.

With regard to this clonotype: A read error may be the cause here, since a much bigger clone is one base away. The rearrangement joins TRBV5-1 to TRBJ2-5; D is uncertain. Trimming stripped 2 bases from V and 0 bases from J, with 2 bases between. Germline CDR1 is SGHRS and CDR2 is YFSETQ. The CDR3 is made up of 12 amino acids. The CDR3 DNA reads as TGCGCCAGCAGCTTCCACCAAGAGACCCAGTACTTC. Residues: CASSFHQETQYF. The variable domain in full, with the rest retrieved from reference TRBV5-1 and TRBJ2-5, is KAGVTQTPRYLIKTRGQQVTLSCSPISGHRSVSWYQQTPGQGLQFLFEYFSETQRNKGNFPGRFSGRQFSNSRSEMNVSTLELGDSALYLCASSFHQETQYFGPGTRLLVL.

The chain links TRBV11-2 to TRBJ2-7; 9 bases align to TRBD2. The J segment lost 3 bases and the V segment lost 4 bases, leaving 19 bases of the junction unmatched. Germline V gene lookup returns CDR1 SGHAT and CDR2 FQNNGV. This CDR3 has 19 residues. The CDR3, as DNA: TGTGCCAGCAGCTCGAGGGGGCCCAGGCTAAGCGGGAGGCTCTACGAGCAGTACTTC. Translated, it gives CASSSRGPRLSGRLYEQYF. Full variable domain (missing parts from reference TRBV11-2 and TRBJ2-7): EAGVAQSPRYKIIEKRQSVAFWCNPISGHATLYWYQQILGQGPKLLIQFQNNGVVDDSQLPKDRFSAERLKGVDSTLKIQPAKLEDSAVYLCASSSRGPRLSGRLYEQYFGPGTRLTVT.

V and J are TRBV6-5 and TRBJ2-5; D is possibly TRBD2 (5 bases). Deletions cut 2 bases from V and 1 base from J, with 11 bases between. This CDR3 is 15 amino acids long. Germline-derived CDR1 and CDR2 are MNHEY and SVGAGI. In DNA form, the CDR3 reads TGTGCCAGCAGTTACCCCAAGGAGGCCCAAGAGACCCAGTACTTC. It is translated as CASSYPKEAQETQYF.

The chain carries TRBV6-1 and TRBJ1-1; D ambiguous. Trimming took off 8 bases at V and 2 bases at J, with 15 bases between the two ends. This CDR3 region has 14 residues. CDR1 and CDR2 from the germline V gene are MNHNS and SASEGT. CDR3 protein: CASGRYRGNTEAFF. The CDR3 DNA reads as TGTGCCAGCGGAAGGTATCGAGGTAACACTGAAGCTTTCTTT.

This clonotype was counted only a few times. The chain joins TRBV5-6 to TRBJ2-5; D could derive from TRBD1 or TRBD2 (5 bases each). Germline lookup yields CDR1 SGHDT and CDR2 YYEEEE. V was clipped by 2 bases and J by 2 bases, with 22 bases between them. The CDR3 consists of 18 residues. The CDR3 bases are TGTGCCAGCAGCTTAGAGCCCCGACAGTACTGGGGGCAAGAGACCCAGTACTTC. This codes for CASSLEPRQYWGQETQYF. The entire variable domain, with the rest obtained from reference TRBV5-6 and TRBJ2-5, is as follows: DAGVTQSPTHLIKTRGQQVTLRCSPKSGHDTVSWYQQALGQGPQFIFQYYEEEERQRGNFPDRFSGHQFPNYSSELNVNALLLGDSALYLCASSLEPRQYWGQETQYFGPGTRLLVL.

DNA for the CDR3: TGTGCCAGCAGCTACACTAGCGGGGGGACCTCAGATACGCAGTATTTT. It translates to CASSYTSGGTSDTQYF. V gene TRBV7-2 combines with J gene TRBJ2-3; TRBD2 agrees at 12 bases. The CDR3 totals 16 residues. Germline trimming cut 4 bases from V and 4 bases from J; bases unmatched to any gene: 6. The germline CDR1 and CDR2 sequences are SGHTA and FQGNSA.

The gene calls are TRBV12-3 or TRBV12-4 and TRBJ1-1; TRBD1 aligns across 7 bases. Unmatched junction bases numbered 12, after V lost 1 base and J lost 4 bases. The CDR3 consists of 17 residues. The CDR3 bases are TGTGCCAGCAGTTTAGGCCCGGGGCAGGGGGGGAGCACTGAAGCTTTCTTT. It specifies CASSLGPGQGGSTEAFF.

The J gene is TRBJ2-7, the V gene TRBV29-1; 9 bases line up with TRBD1. Looked up from germline, CDR1 is SQVTM and CDR2 is ANQGSEA. The CDR3 contains 15 residues. V shed 5 bases and J 3 bases; nucleotides not matched to a gene: 11. The CDR3 loop reads CSVHQGQGKGYEQYF. The CDR3 DNA reads as TGCAGCGTTCATCAGGGACAGGGAAAAGGCTACGAGCAGTACTTC.

The chain couples TRBV7-6 to TRBJ2-5; 10 bases line up with TRBD1. From germline, CDR1 is SGHVS and CDR2 FNYEAQ. V dropped 1 base and J dropped 3; count of bases not matched to a gene: 2. This CDR3 has 15 amino acids. The CDR3 reads CASSLVGQGEETQYF. CDR3 bases: TGTGCCAGCAGCTTAGTCGGACAGGGGGAAGAGACCCAGTACTTC.